Listed below are T cell receptor beta chains from one sample, sequenced in a study of T-cell reconstitution after alpha-beta-depleted transplantation in children. TCRdb called the PCR reads again in MiXCR, with one record for every CDR3 protein. Among about 980,000 distinct CDR3 sequences listed, less than 30% were seen once. The sequencing used PBMCs, mostly from graft donor cells, collected 360 days after TCRalphabeta/CD19-depleted stem cell transplant. Source of these receptors: a boy less than two years old who had a stem cell transplant for SCID, so the T cells may come from the graft donor. Both conserved end residues are part of each CDR3. A D gene is named only where the DNA matches it firmly. Clone sizes are given selectively: once, few, many, or a class where the clone is expanded.

J,V,size,D,CDR3,DNA
TRBJ1-2,TRBV4-1,.,.,CASSRRPANYGYTF,TGCGCCAGCAGCCGGAGGCCCGCTAACTATGGCTACACCTTC
TRBJ2-3,TRBV3-1,few,.,CASSQGAADTQYF,TGTGCCAGCAGCCAAGGTGCGGCAGATACGCAGTATTTT
TRBJ2-7,TRBV24-1,.,TRBD1,CATSDSTRTGRYEQYF,TGTGCCACCAGTGATTCGACACGGACAGGTCGCTACGAGCAGTACTTC
TRBJ2-7,TRBV12-3/TRBV12-4,.,.,CASSPELTVLNVYEQYF,TGTGCCAGCAGTCCCGAACTTACTGTACTAAACGTATACGAGCAGTACTTC
TRBJ2-3,TRBV3-1,.,TRBD1,CASSLTGEGTDTQYF,TGTGCCAGCAGCCTTACAGGGGAAGGCACAGATACGCAGTATTTT
TRBJ2-3,TRBV5-1,few,.,CASSLRGAADTQYF,TGTGCCAGCAGCCTGCGGGGTGCGGCAGATACGCAGTATTTT
TRBJ1-5,TRBV20-1,.,.,CSASDGGGAQPQHF,TGCAGTGCTAGTGATGGAGGGGGGGCTCAGCCCCAGCATTTT
TRBJ1-5,TRBV10-3,.,.,CAIGSGSRQPQHF,TGTGCCATCGGGAGCGGTTCGCGACAGCCCCAGCATTTT
TRBJ2-1,TRBV12-3/TRBV12-4,.,.,CASSLDRLIHEQFF,TGTGCCAGCAGTTTAGACAGGCTGATCCATGAGCAGTTCTTC
TRBJ1-2,TRBV15,.,.,CATSRVRILNYGYTF,TGTGCCACCAGCAGGGTGCGAATACTTAACTATGGCTACACCTTC
TRBJ1-1,TRBV7-8,.,.,CASSTGTNGGNTEAFF,TGTGCCAGCAGCACCGGGACCAATGGTGGGAACACTGAAGCTTTCTTT
TRBJ2-7,TRBV5-1,.,TRBD1,CASRVQGVISYEQYF,TGCGCCAGCAGAGTACAGGGGGTGATCTCCTACGAGCAGTACTTC
TRBJ2-7,TRBV10-2,.,.,CASRAGDFSYEQYF,TGCGCCAGCAGGGCAGGAGACTTCTCCTACGAGCAGTACTTC
TRBJ1-5,TRBV7-2,once,.,CASSFGLDGPQHF,TGTGCCAGCAGTTTTGGCCTCGATGGGCCCCAGCATTTT
TRBJ2-5,TRBV5-1,.,TRBD1,CASSTYGQGDQETQYF,TGCGCCAGCAGCACCTACGGACAGGGGGACCAAGAGACCCAGTACTTC
TRBJ2-3,TRBV29-1,.,.,CSVEDTATQYF,TGCAGCGTTGAAGATACGGCTACGCAGTATTTT
TRBJ2-3,TRBV20-1,few,.,CSAHSKPDLGTDTQYF,TGCAGTGCCCATTCAAAGCCCGACTTAGGCACAGATACGCAGTATTTT
TRBJ2-3,TRBV6-5,few,TRBD2,CASSYGPSGGTDTQYF,TGTGCCAGCAGTTACGGACCTAGCGGGGGGACAGATACGCAGTATTTT
TRBJ2-1,TRBV20-1,few,TRBD2,CSAGLAGATYNEQFF,TGCAGTGCTGGACTAGCGGGGGCCACCTACAATGAGCAGTTCTTC
TRBJ2-1,TRBV7-9,.,.,CASSFPGNDEQFF,TGTGCCAGCAGCTTCCCGGGGAACGATGAGCAGTTCTTC
TRBJ2-7,TRBV7-8,few,.,CASSLAMKGKAEQYF,TGTGCCAGCAGCTTAGCTATGAAAGGGAAAGCCGAGCAGTACTTC
TRBJ1-1,TRBV20-1,.,.,CSARESVLMNTEAFF,TGCAGTGCTAGAGAGTCTGTGCTCATGAACACTGAAGCTTTCTTT
TRBJ1-1,TRBV4-3,many,TRBD1,CASSLRDRAPTEAFF,TGCGCCAGCAGCCTCCGGGACAGGGCACCGACTGAAGCTTTCTTT
TRBJ2-7,TRBV7-8,few,TRBD2,CASSLVLAGGDSYEQYF,TGTGCCAGCAGCTTAGTACTAGCGGGGGGGGACTCCTACGAGCAGTACTTC
TRBJ1-3,TRBV7-8,.,.,CASSATASSGNTIYF,TGTGCCAGCAGCGCGACGGCCTCCTCTGGAAACACCATATATTTT
TRBJ2-1,TRBV28,.,TRBD2,CASSSISGGAGFLVDEQFF,TGTGCCAGCAGTTCCATTAGCGGGGGGGCCGGATTCTTGGTGGATGAGCAGTTCTTC
TRBJ1-5,TRBV20-1,few,.,CSARDDKRSFNQPQHF,TGCAGTGCTAGAGATGATAAACGGAGTTTCAATCAGCCCCAGCATTTT
TRBJ1-1,TRBV12-3/TRBV12-4,once,.,CASSFSWGRGIRNTEAFF,TGTGCCAGCAGTTTTAGCTGGGGACGCGGGATTCGGAACACTGAAGCTTTCTTT
TRBJ2-7,TRBV6-2/TRBV6-3,.,TRBD2,CASASPGLGPYEQYF,TGTGCCAGCGCATCTCCCGGACTAGGTCCCTACGAGCAGTACTTC
TRBJ2-5,TRBV5-6,few,TRBD2,CASSLRLSGATQETQYF,TGTGCCAGCAGCTTGAGGCTAAGCGGGGCCACCCAAGAGACCCAGTACTTC
TRBJ2-7,TRBV2,few,TRBD1,CASRGGQGFFYEQYF,TGTGCCAGCAGGGGGGGACAGGGGTTTTTCTACGAGCAGTACTTC
TRBJ1-2,TRBV6-5,.,.,CASSPTIPGGYTF,TGTGCCAGCAGCCCGACCATACCCGGTGGCTACACCTTC
TRBJ1-2,TRBV29-1,few,.,CSVDPGSYGYTF,TGCAGCGTTGATCCAGGGAGCTATGGCTACACCTTC
TRBJ1-1,TRBV29-1,.,.,CSVEVRVEAFF,TGCAGCGTAGAGGTTCGGGTTGAAGCTTTCTTT
TRBJ2-4,TRBV12-3/TRBV12-4,.,.,CARKTVAKNIQYF,TGTGCCAGGAAAACGGTAGCCAAAAACATTCAGTACTTC
TRBJ2-1,TRBV4-2,.,.,CASSQDETGRLEQFF,TGTGCCAGCAGCCAAGATGAGACTGGTAGGCTAGAGCAGTTCTTC
TRBJ2-5,TRBV7-8,.,TRBD2,CASSLARLAGSETQYF,TGTGCCAGCAGCTTAGCGAGGCTAGCGGGGAGTGAGACCCAGTACTTC
TRBJ2-7,TRBV12-3/TRBV12-4,many,.,CASSLYRAYEQYF,TGTGCCAGCAGTTTATACCGAGCCTACGAGCAGTACTTC
TRBJ1-4,TRBV6-5,.,TRBD1,CASSYSGGTVGNEKLFF,TGTGCCAGCAGTTACTCGGGGGGGACAGTCGGTAATGAAAAACTGTTTTTT
TRBJ2-3,TRBV20-1,.,.,CSATLRGLASTDTQYF,TGCAGTGCTACCCTCAGGGGCCTAGCTAGCACAGATACGCAGTATTTT
TRBJ2-5,TRBV9,few,TRBD2,CASSGRDLAGQETQYF,TGTGCCAGCAGCGGAAGGGACCTAGCGGGTCAAGAGACCCAGTACTTC
TRBJ2-7,TRBV11-2,few,TRBD2,CASSLDILAGFHEQYF,TGTGCCAGCAGCTTAGATATTCTAGCGGGGTTCCACGAGCAGTACTTC
TRBJ2-7,TRBV6-2/TRBV6-3,few,TRBD1,CASSSLPRGPESSYLYEQYF,TGTGCCAGCAGTTCTCTCCCCAGGGGGCCCGAGAGCTCCTACCTCTACGAGCAGTACTTC
TRBJ2-1,TRBV21-1,.,.,CASSNEQFF,TGTGCCAGCAGCAATGAGCAGTTCTTC
TRBJ2-1,TRBV7-3,.,TRBD2,CASSSQGGINEQFF,TGTGCCAGCAGCTCCCAGGGAGGGATCAATGAGCAGTTCTTC
TRBJ2-5,TRBV2,few,TRBD1,CASSETGTGWETQYF,TGTGCCAGCAGTGAGACCGGGACAGGTTGGGAGACCCAGTACTTC
TRBJ2-7,TRBV6-5,few,TRBD1,CASSYSGTGSSYEQYF,TGTGCCAGCAGTTACTCGGGGACAGGGAGCTCCTACGAGCAGTACTTC
TRBJ2-2,TRBV5-6,few,.,CASSLDPILVAGPLFF,TGTGCCAGCAGCTTGGATCCCATCCTTGTGGCAGGGCCGCTGTTTTTT
TRBJ2-2,TRBV7-7,few,.,CASRGNGANTGELFF,TGTGCCAGCCGGGGGAACGGAGCGAACACCGGGGAGCTGTTTTTT
TRBJ2-5,TRBV5-1,many,TRBD1,CASGGQGAREETQYF,TGCGCCAGCGGAGGACAGGGGGCGAGGGAAGAGACCCAGTACTTC
TRBJ2-7,TRBV5-6,.,TRBD1,CASTVNRGFEQYF,TGTGCCAGCACTGTGAACAGGGGGTTTGAGCAGTACTTC